This T cell receptor beta chain was sequenced for a study of cytomegalovirus exposure and HLA in healthy donors. Study outcomes and limitations: In an earlier analysis, in 540 or so donors, most V segments appeared productive either ~87% or ~30% of the time. Serostatus for CMV was the only available immune exposure information. Some 150 TCR beta chains were listed as cytomegalovirus-associated.

The PCR used 60 Vbeta and 13 Jbeta primers. Method: immunoSEQ multiplex PCR; TCRdb's copy keeps in-frame clones and lacks some. The repertoire holds roughly 150,000 clones, around two thirds seen once, with about 10% in the top ten. Worth noting for this clone: The target antigen is unknown.

The sequence was collected from a man aged 25-40 years in good health and CMV-seropositive. The sequencing input was PBMCs.

CDR3 in DNA: TGTGCCAGCAGCCCCAGTGGACAGTATGGCTACACCTTC. Protein sequence: CASSPSGQYGYTF. The chain uses TRBV7-9 and TRBJ1-2; a possible D gene is TRBD1 (6 bases). Germline CDR1 SEHNR, CDR2 FQNEAQ (reference sequence). The V end lost 5 bases, the J end lost 5 bases, and 12 bases lay between the germline ends. There are 13 residues in the CDR3.